The 31 T cell receptor beta chains listed next were all sequenced from one sample in a study of blood T cell repertoires in COVID-19. Sequencing used immunoSEQ multiplex PCR; TCRdb keeps in-frame clones, though not all of them. The sample lists 130,000 to 150,000 clones; roughly 80% were seen once. Sequenced input: peripheral blood. The receptors originated from a human donor in a cohort sampled during active COVID-19.

The DNA of the CDR3 is TGCGCCAGCAGCCAAGATGGGGGACTGCCCCAGCATTTT. It codes for CASSQDGGLPQHF. V and J are TRBV4-3 and TRBJ1-5, with a weak D call TRBD1 (5 bases). V was pared by 0 bases and J by 9 bases, with 9 bases between. CDR1 and CDR2 (germline): LGHNA, YSLEER. The CDR3 is made up of 13 amino acids.

The chain employs TRBV9 and TRBJ1-1; D perhaps matches TRBD1 (5 bases). Trimming cost V 5 bases and J 0 bases, with 11 bases left between them. CDR1 and CDR2 (germline): SGDLS, YYNGEE. The CDR3 runs to 14 residues. The CDR3 nucleotides read TGTGCCAGCAGTGCTGACAGACTGAACACTGAAGCTTTCTTT. Amino acid sequence: CASSADRLNTEAFF.

V usage is TRBV5-1 and J usage is TRBJ1-4, with D tentatively TRBD1 (5 bases). This CDR3 region has 16 residues. CDR1 is SGHRS and CDR2 is YFSETQ in the germline V gene. V was clipped by 0 bases and J by 3 bases, with 12 bases between them. CDR3 coding DNA: TGCGCCAGCAGCTTGGCCATGGGGGGAGCTAATGAAAAACTGTTTTTT. Protein product: CASSLAMGGANEKLFF. Full variable domain (rest looked up from reference TRBV5-1 and TRBJ1-4): KAGVTQTPRYLIKTRGQQVTLSCSPISGHRSVSWYQQTPGQGLQFLFEYFSETQRNKGNFPGRFSGRQFSNSRSEMNVSTLELGDSALYLCASSLAMGGANEKLFFGSGTQLSVL.

The chain employs TRBV4-1 and TRBJ2-3, with D tentatively TRBD1 (8 bases). This CDR3 has 16 residues. V was pared by 2 bases and J by 5 bases, with 17 bases between. Germline V gene lookup returns CDR1 MGHRA and CDR2 YSYEKL. The CDR3 DNA reads TGCGCCAGCAGCCAACGTCAACAGGGGGGGGGAGATACGCAGTATTTT. Its protein product is CASSQRQQGGGDTQYF.

V and J are TRBV4-1 and TRBJ2-6; TRBD1 matches at 7 bases. Germline V gene data show CDR1 as MGHRA and CDR2 as YSYEKL. This CDR3 spans 15 amino acids. Trimming at V came to 6 bases and at J to 0 bases, leaving 2 bases not matched to a gene. The CDR3: CASRQGTSGANVLTF. CDR3 DNA sequence: TGCGCCAGCAGACAGGGGACCTCTGGGGCCAACGTCCTGACTTTC.

This chain links TRBV7-2 with TRBJ1-2; D is perhaps TRBD1 (5 bases). Trimming removed 5 bases at V and 7 bases at J, with 17 bases between. The germline CDR1 and CDR2 sequences are SGHTA and FQGNSA. The CDR3 extends over 14 amino acids. Written as DNA, the CDR3 is TGTGCCAGCAGCCTTCACACAGGCGGGGGTGGCTACACCTTC. Its protein is CASSLHTGGGGYTF.

The chain employs TRBV18 and TRBJ1-5; D ambiguous. V lost 3 bases, J lost 4 bases, and 13 bases lay in between. The CDR3 totals 15 residues. CDR1 is KGHSH, CDR2 LQKENI, per germline. CDR3 amino acids: CASSPQEYSNQPQHF. The DNA for the CDR3 is TGTGCCAGCTCACCCCAGGAATATAGTAATCAGCCCCAGCATTTT. The variable domain in full, with the rest retrieved from reference TRBV18 and TRBJ1-5, is NAGVMQNPRHLVRRRGQEARLRCSPMKGHSHVYWYRQLPEEGLKFMVYLQKENIIDESGMPKERFSAEFPKEGPSILRIQQVVRGDSAAYFCASSPQEYSNQPQHFGDGTRLSIL.

The chain uses TRBV9 and TRBJ1-3, with D possibly being TRBD1 (5 bases). This CDR3 is 15 amino acids long. V lost 3 bases and J 8 bases, leaving 18 bases between the germline ends. Looked up from germline, CDR1 is SGDLS and CDR2 is YYNGEE. The CDR3, as DNA: TGTGCCAGCAGCGCAAGTGGGGGGATCGGGGACACCATATATTTT. The encoded protein is CASSASGGIGDTIYF.

The chain has TRBV4-1 and TRBJ2-7; perhaps TRBD1 as D (5 bases). The CDR3 covers 15 residues. Trimming left V 1 base short and J 6 bases short, with 16 bases between. Per germline, CDR1 MGHRA and CDR2 YSYEKL. The CDR3 DNA reads TGCGCCAGCAGCCAAGGTAACCAGGGTTTCACCGAGCAGTACTTC. Protein sequence: CASSQGNQGFTEQYF.

This chain links TRBV19 with TRBJ1-5, with 8 bases matching TRBD1. The CDR3 sequence is 12 residues long. V was clipped by 6 bases and J by 6 bases; unmatched bases: 1. Germline CDR1 LNHDA, CDR2 SQIVND (reference sequence). The CDR3 is CASRDRGQPQHF. The CDR3 coding sequence is TGTGCCAGTAGAGACAGGGGTCAGCCCCAGCATTTT.

This chain connects TRBV5-6 to TRBJ2-3; TRBD2 matches at 10 bases. The CDR3 has 17 residues. Germline loops: CDR1 SGHDT, CDR2 YYEEEE. Trimming removed 3 bases from V and 2 bases from J; junction bases left unmatched: 9. This CDR3 is CASSWQGSGGYTDTQYF. Here the CDR3 DNA reads TGTGCCAGCAGCTGGCAGGGTAGCGGGGGGTACACAGATACGCAGTATTTT.

This clone was observed a single time. This chain's CDR3 is CAWTPGLAGYTF. In DNA form, the CDR3 reads TGTGCCTGGACCCCCGGACTAGCCGGCTACACCTTC. The V gene is TRBV30, the J gene TRBJ1-2, with no clear D. Germline lookup yields CDR1 GTSNPN and CDR2 SVGIG (reference sequence). The ends were cut back, 4 bases at V and 8 bases at J, with 14 bases in the middle. The CDR3 is 12 residues long.

The chain combines TRBV7-2 with TRBJ2-3; 8 bases fit TRBD1. The CDR3 sequence is 15 residues long. CDR1 is SGHTA, CDR2 FQGNSA, per germline. The V segment lost 4 bases and the J segment 2 bases; nucleotides outside the gene matches: 5. The CDR3, as DNA: TGTGCCAGCAGCTCGGACAGGGTTCCCACAGATACGCAGTATTTT. Translating it yields CASSSDRVPTDTQYF.

This chain's CDR3 is CASSPAGGLGLMFF. In DNA, the CDR3 is TGTGCCAGCAGCCCAGCCGGGGGTTTGGGCCTAATGTTTTTT. The genes are TRBV7-2 and TRBJ1-4, with D perhaps TRBD1 (5 bases). The CDR3 has 14 residues. The V end lost 5 bases, the J end lost 15 bases, and 22 bases lay between the germline ends. CDR1 and CDR2 (germline): SGHTA, FQGNSA.

This chain joins TRBV29-1 and TRBJ2-5; 8 positions match TRBD2. Trimming at V came to 8 bases and at J to 7 bases, leaving 9 bases not matched to a gene. Germline CDR1 is SQVTM and CDR2 is ANQGSEA. The CDR3 runs 12 residues. CDR3 loop: CSCAGGKGTQYF. CDR3 DNA sequence: TGCAGCTGTGCGGGGGGAAAGGGGACCCAGTACTTC.

This clone showed up just once. V gene TRBV5-5 combines with J gene TRBJ2-5; the match to TRBD1 covers 8 bases. The ends lost 6 bases at V and 4 bases at J; junction bases unmatched: 8. CDR3 size: 14 residues. The V gene's germline CDR1 is SGHKS and CDR2 YYEKEE (reference sequence). CDR3 sequence (DNA): TGTGCCAGCACGAGGCAGGGGGCCAGAGAGACCCAGTACTTC. This codes for CASTRQGARETQYF. Full variable domain (missing parts from reference TRBV5-5 and TRBJ2-5): DAGVTQSPTHLIKTRGQQVTLRCSPISGHKSVSWYQQVLGQGPQFIFQYYEKEERGRGNFPDRFSARQFPNYSSELNVNALLLGDSALYLCASTRQGARETQYFGPGTRLLVL.

The CDR3 DNA is TGTGCCAGCAAAAGGGGAACCTCTGGAAACACCATATATTTT. Residues: CASKRGTSGNTIYF. V gene TRBV11-3 combines with J gene TRBJ1-3, with D possibly matching TRBD1 (5 bases). CDR1 is SGHNT, CDR2 YENEEA, per germline. Trimming removed 7 bases at V and 0 bases at J, with 10 bases between. The CDR3 is made up of 14 amino acids.

This rearrangement joins TRBV5-4 to TRBJ2-7, with D possibly TRBD1 on 5 matching bases. The CDR3 consists of 14 residues. CDR1 SGHNT and CDR2 YYREEE come from the germline V gene (reference sequence). Trimming cost V 2 bases and J 4 bases, with 13 bases left between them. The DNA for the CDR3 is TGTGCCAGCAGCTTACCAGGGAAAGGATACGAGCAGTACTTC. Protein sequence: CASSLPGKGYEQYF. Complete variable domain (other parts from reference TRBV5-4 and TRBJ2-7): ETGVTQSPTHLIKTRGQQVTLRCSSQSGHNTVSWYQQALGQGPQFIFQYYREEENGRGNFPPRFSGLQFPNYSSELNVNALELDDSALYLCASSLPGKGYEQYFGPGTRLTVT.

The table lists this clone with a few counts. The V call is TRBV19, the J call TRBJ1-2; 7 nucleotides agree with TRBD1. J was trimmed by 2 bases and V by 6 bases; bases with no gene match: 6. Germline V gene lookup returns CDR1 LNHDA and CDR2 SQIVND (reference sequence). The CDR3 extends over 14 amino acids. CDR3 amino acids: CASSRDSPNYGYTF. The CDR3 DNA sequence: TGTGCCAGTAGCCGGGACAGTCCGAACTATGGCTACACCTTC.

The V and J genes are TRBV5-4 and TRBJ1-2; no definite D call. The CDR3 totals 14 residues. Per germline, CDR1 SGHNT and CDR2 YYREEE (reference sequence). V was trimmed by 4 bases and J by 2 bases, leaving 12 bases between them. The CDR3 DNA is TGTGCCAGCAGCCCGGAGGAGATAAACTATGGCTACACCTTC. Translated, it gives CASSPEEINYGYTF.

The chain employs TRBV5-5 and TRBJ2-7, with a possible D match to TRBD2 (7 bases). CDR1 SGHKS and CDR2 YYEKEE come from the germline V gene (reference sequence). V dropped 0 bases and J dropped 3 bases, with 16 bases sitting between them. This CDR3 is built from 16 residues. The CDR3 coding sequence is TGTGCCAGCAGCTTGGCCGGGGGGACACCCGACTACGAGCAGTACTTC. Amino acid sequence: CASSLAGGTPDYEQYF. Supplemented by reference TRBV5-5 and TRBJ2-7, the full variable domain reads DAGVTQSPTHLIKTRGQQVTLRCSPISGHKSVSWYQQVLGQGPQFIFQYYEKEERGRGNFPDRFSARQFPNYSSELNVNALLLGDSALYLCASSLAGGTPDYEQYFGPGTRLTVT.

The rearrangement joins TRBV6-6 to TRBJ1-1, with D hard to call. Germline CDR1 and CDR2: MNHNY and SVGAGI (reference sequence). V was clipped by 2 bases and J by 7 bases, with 2 bases between them. The CDR3 covers 10 residues. DNA of the CDR3: TGTGCCAGCAGTTACCGTGAAGCTTTCTTT. It translates to CASSYREAFF.

The chain couples TRBV9 to TRBJ2-1, with 10 nucleotides matching TRBD1. The junction had 8 bases not matched to a gene; V was cut back by 0 bases and J by 8 bases. The CDR3 is made up of 16 amino acids. Germline loops: CDR1 SGDLS, CDR2 YYNGEE. This CDR3 reads CASSVGPRTGGDEQFF. Written as DNA, the CDR3 is TGTGCCAGCAGCGTAGGTCCTCGGACAGGGGGGGATGAGCAGTTCTTC.

Only one count was recorded for this clone. This sequence joins TRBV25-1 and TRBJ1-1; no clear D. V was trimmed by 4 bases and J by 0 bases, leaving 6 bases between them. Germline V gene sequence: CDR1 MGHDK, CDR2 SYGVNS. The CDR3 is made up of 13 amino acids. CDR3: CASSATVNTEAFF. The CDR3 bases are TGTGCCAGCAGTGCAACAGTGAACACTGAAGCTTTCTTT.

This rearrangement joins TRBV10-3 to TRBJ2-2; 9 bases agree with TRBD1. Losses at the gene ends were 6 bases for V and 0 bases for J; bases not matched to a gene: 2. The CDR3 has 15 residues. The germline V gene encodes CDR1 ENHRY and CDR2 SYGVKD. DNA of the CDR3: TGTGCCATCAGGAACAGGGGGCCGAACACCGGGGAGCTGTTTTTT. Translating gives CAIRNRGPNTGELFF.

V and J are TRBV12-3 or TRBV12-4 and TRBJ2-5; D call uncertain. The V and J ends lost 6 bases and 5 bases respectively, with 7 bases between them. This CDR3 has 11 residues. Written as DNA, the CDR3 is TGTGCCAGCAGCTTCAGTGAGACCCAGTACTTC. Protein: CASSFSETQYF.

The rearrangement links TRBV30 to TRBJ2-7; TRBD1 agrees at 9 bases. CDR3 length equals 13 residues. V trimming: 7 bases; J trimming: 3 bases; junction bases outside the gene matches: 7. Germline CDR1 and CDR2: GTSNPN and SVGIG (reference sequence). CDR3 residues: CASGTGKVYEQYF. The CDR3 DNA follows: TGTGCCTCAGGGACAGGGAAGGTCTACGAGCAGTACTTC.

The chain carries TRBV7-3 and TRBJ2-5, with a tentative D call TRBD2 (5 bases). Germline assignment: CDR1 SGHTA and CDR2 FQGTGA. The CDR3 length is 14 residues. The ends were cut back, 2 bases at V and 4 bases at J, with 11 bases in the middle. Here the CDR3 DNA reads TGTGCCAGCAGCTTATTGGCAGGAGGAGAGACCCAGTACTTC. Its protein is CASSLLAGGETQYF. Full variable domain (remainder filled in from reference TRBV7-3 and TRBJ2-5): GAGVSQTPSNKVTEKGKYVELRCDPISGHTALYWYRQSLGQGPEFLIYFQGTGAADDSGLPNDRFFAVRPEGSVSTLKIQRTERGDSAVYLCASSLLAGGETQYFGPGTRLLVL.

The chain is built from TRBV15 and TRBJ2-1; D is perhaps TRBD2 (6 bases). The CDR3 contains 16 residues. Germline CDR1 reads LNHNV; CDR2 reads YYDKDF (reference sequence). Trimming left V 0 bases short and J 4 bases short, with 13 bases between. This chain's CDR3 is CATSREGSSVYNEQFF. DNA for the CDR3: TGTGCCACCAGCAGAGAAGGGTCTAGCGTTTACAATGAGCAGTTCTTC.

The J gene is TRBJ2-7, the V gene TRBV19, with D possibly being TRBD2 (6 bases). V gave up 0 bases and J gave up 10 bases, with 16 bases separating them. The CDR3 sequence is 14 residues long. Looked up from germline, CDR1 is LNHDA and CDR2 is SQIVND (reference sequence). The chain's CDR3 is CASSIDPRTGGQYF. The CDR3 DNA reads TGTGCCAGTAGTATAGACCCGAGGACCGGGGGACAGTACTTC.

This rearrangement joins TRBV7-2 to TRBJ2-5; 11 bases are a match to TRBD2. Trimming removed 4 bases from V and 13 bases from J; junction bases left unmatched: 8. The germline CDR1 and CDR2 sequences are SGHTA and FQGNSA. The CDR3 is 13 residues long. The CDR3 bases are TGTGCCAGCAGCTCAGGACTAGCGGGTTTTCGGTACTTC. Translation gives CASSSGLAGFRYF.